This is a list of T cell receptor beta chains from one sample in a study of blood T cells in healthy people across ages. TCRdb redid the calling of the 5' RACE reads with MiXCR, one entry per CDR3 protein. The table includes over 600,000 distinct CDR3 sequences, about half detected once. Specimen: blood. The receptors were sampled from a man of 80 years or more in good health. Both conserved end residues are part of each CDR3. The order of the fields is D gene, clone size, J gene, V gene, CDR3 protein, CDR3 DNA. The D gene is left open where the match is weak. Expanded clones get a size class; other rows say once, few or many, or leave the size out.

>TRBD2|few|TRBJ2-7|TRBV4-2
CASSPLAGPFSYEQYF
TGTGCCAGCAGCCCACTAGCGGGCCCTTTCTCCTACGAGCAGTACTTC
>NA|NA|TRBJ2-7|TRBV20-1
CSAIVGTFSYEQYF
TGCAGTGCCATAGTGGGGACTTTCTCCTACGAGCAGTACTTC
>NA|few|TRBJ2-5|TRBV25-1
CASSGLMGGRETQYF
TGTGCCAGCAGTGGCCTAATGGGGGGTAGAGAGACCCAGTACTTC
>NA|NA|TRBJ2-6|TRBV20-1
CSARDPRKGANVLTF
TGCAGTGCTCGGGACCCAAGGAAAGGGGCCAACGTCCTGACTTTC
>TRBD2|few|TRBJ2-1|TRBV7-2
CASSSGLAGVYEEQFF
TGTGCCAGCAGCTCGGGACTAGCGGGAGTTTACGAAGAGCAGTTCTTC
>NA|NA|TRBJ2-3|TRBV5-1
CASSLVRDNTDTQYF
TGCGCCAGCAGCTTGGTACGGGACAACACAGATACGCAGTATTTT
>NA|NA|TRBJ2-7|TRBV5-1
CASSHEAGVNSYEQYF
TGCGCCAGCAGCCACGAAGCAGGGGTTAACTCCTACGAGCAGTACTTC
>TRBD2|NA|TRBJ2-4|TRBV7-2
CASSLGLVSYKQYF
TGTGCCAGCAGCTTGGGACTAGTCTCCTACAAGCAGTACTTC
>NA|NA|TRBJ2-5|TRBV12-3/TRBV12-4
CASSPPPFGETQYF
TGTGCCAGCAGCCCTCCCCCGTTCGGAGAGACCCAGTACTTC
>NA|few|TRBJ2-1|TRBV5-1
CASSLASASADEQFF
TGCGCCAGCAGCTTGGCCAGCGCCTCCGCCGATGAGCAGTTCTTC
>NA|NA|TRBJ1-1|TRBV6-6
CASSYPGGMNTEAFF
TGTGCCAGCAGTTATCCGGGGGGGATGAACACTGAAGCTTTCTTT
>NA|few|TRBJ2-3|TRBV12-3/TRBV12-4
CASSAISGTDTQYF
TGTGCCAGCAGTGCTATATCCGGCACAGATACGCAGTATTTT
>TRBD1|NA|TRBJ2-1|TRBV12-5
CASAEGQVIEQFF
TGTGCTAGTGCCGAGGGACAGGTGATTGAGCAGTTCTTC
>TRBD2|NA|TRBJ2-4|TRBV10-2
CASRELAGERKAKNIQYF
TGCGCCAGCAGAGAACTAGCGGGAGAAAGGAAAGCCAAAAACATTCAGTACTTC
>NA|NA|TRBJ2-4|TRBV29-1
CSTIGDGRDIQYF
TGCAGCACCATAGGGGACGGACGAGACATTCAGTACTTC
>NA|few|TRBJ2-3|TRBV28
CASSLPGRVADTQYF
TGTGCCAGCAGTTTGCCGGGGCGAGTAGCAGATACGCAGTATTTT
>NA|NA|TRBJ2-7|TRBV5-6
CASSLWNCRDEQYF
TGTGCCAGCAGCTTGTGGAATTGTAGGGACGAGCAGTACTTC
>NA|few|TRBJ2-5|TRBV6-2/TRBV6-3
CASSFLQETQYF
TGTGCCAGCAGTTTTTTGCAAGAGACCCAGTACTTC
>NA|NA|TRBJ2-5|TRBV24-1
CATSDVRGSQTQYF
TGTGCCACCAGTGATGTGAGAGGGAGCCAGACCCAGTACTTC
>NA|many|TRBJ2-1|TRBV12-3/TRBV12-4
CASQQMGPSTYNEQFF
TGTGCCAGCCAACAAATGGGACCCTCGACCTACAATGAGCAGTTCTTC